Each of the 21 T cell receptor beta chains below was sequenced from the same sample in a study of CD8+ T cells in alopecia areata. TCR sequencing used cDNA made by reverse transcription of extracted RNA. Produced via immunoSEQ multiplex PCR; TCRdb's table is partial and in-frame only. The profile covers 200,000 to 250,000 clones, with about 64% appearing a single time and 4% to 4.5% taken by the ten largest. Treatment here: oral pan-JAK inhibitor, 5-10 mg twice daily. The source was CD4+ T cells sorted from blood, collected at week 4, from a patient treated with tofacitinib. The receptors stem from a human donor with alopecia areata.

The genes are TRBV29-1 and TRBJ1-2, with D tentatively TRBD1 (5 bases). Germline CDR1 is SQVTM and CDR2 is ANQGSEA. The CDR3 has 14 residues. V gave up 4 bases and J gave up 0 bases, with 12 bases separating them. The CDR3 region has the DNA TGCAGCGTTGCCCAGGGCCGAGCTAACTATGGCTACACCTTC. This gives the protein CSVAQGRANYGYTF.

In its sample, this clone was seen a few times. The CDR3 DNA reads TGTGCCAGCAGTATGTGGGCCCTCCACTTT. Protein product: CASSMWALHF. This rearrangement joins TRBV6-1 to TRBJ1-6; D unclear. In germline, CDR1 is MNHNS, CDR2 SASEGT. V shed 5 bases and J shed 14 bases, with 7 bases lying between them. This CDR3 spans 10 amino acids.

This clone showed up just once. The CDR3 coding sequence is TGTGCCAGCAAGACTAGCGGGGGCACAGATACGCAGTATTTT. It translates to CASKTSGGTDTQYF. The chain has TRBV2 and TRBJ2-3, with 11 bases fitting TRBD2. Trimming took 7 bases from V and 1 from J; bases not matched to a gene: 1. Looked up from germline, CDR1 is SNHLY and CDR2 is FYNNEI. This CDR3 has 14 residues. Full variable domain (outside the CDR3, taken from reference TRBV2 and TRBJ2-3): EPEVTQTPSHQVTQMGQEVILRCVPISNHLYFYWYRQILGQKVEFLVSFYNNEISEKSEIFDDQFSVERPDGSNFTLKIRSTKLEDSAMYFCASKTSGGTDTQYFGPGTRLTVL.

The J gene is TRBJ1-4, the V gene TRBV11-2; no firm D call. Trimming pared 6 bases from V and 7 bases from J, leaving 12 bases between. The CDR3 is made up of 13 amino acids. Germline V gene data show CDR1 as SGHAT and CDR2 as FQNNGV. The CDR3 DNA follows: TGTGCCAGCAGATCGTGGTTAAGTGAAAAACTGTTTTTT. Translating it yields CASRSWLSEKLFF.

The gene calls are TRBV7-9 and TRBJ2-1; 8 bases fit TRBD2. The CDR3 consists of 16 residues. V lost 3 bases to trimming and J lost 9 bases; unmatched junction nucleotides: 13. Germline CDR1 is SEHNR and CDR2 is FQNEAQ (reference sequence). The CDR3 sequence: CASSFKAGLVGSEQFF. The CDR3 DNA is TGTGCCAGCAGCTTTAAAGCGGGACTAGTGGGCAGTGAGCAGTTCTTC.

A few counts support this clone. An end of the junction does not agree with germline; a read error may underlie this. The chain carries TRBV28 and TRBJ2-7, with a tentative D call TRBD1 (5 bases). CDR1 is MDHEN, CDR2 SYDVKM, per germline. This CDR3 contains 12 residues. CDR3 bases: TGTGCCAGCAGTTTGGGTTCGGCAGGGTTGGTCTTC. This sequence encodes CASSLGSAGLVF.

The chain links TRBV6-5 to TRBJ2-6; no clear D gene. CDR1 and CDR2 from the germline V gene are MNHEY and SVGAGI. V lost 6 bases and J 1 base, leaving 4 bases between the germline ends. The CDR3 consists of 13 residues. This chain's CDR3 is CASRGSGANVLTF. The CDR3 DNA is TGTGCCAGCAGGGGATCTGGGGCCAACGTCCTGACTTTC.

V and J are TRBV30 and TRBJ1-2; unclear D gene. V was trimmed by 4 bases and J by 8 bases, leaving 20 bases between them. The CDR3 is made up of 14 amino acids. Per the germline V gene, CDR1 is GTSNPN and CDR2 is SVGIG (reference sequence). The chain's CDR3 is CAWTRDNTMGGYTF. CDR3 nucleotides: TGTGCCTGGACTCGGGATAATACTATGGGAGGCTACACCTTC. Variable domain in full (rest from reference TRBV30 and TRBJ1-2): SQTIHQWPATLVQPVGSPLSLECTVEGTSNPNLYWYRQAAGRGLQLLFYSVGIGQISSEVPQNLSASRPQDRQFILSSKKLLLSDSGFYLCAWTRDNTMGGYTFGSGTRLTVV.

This chain links TRBV30 with TRBJ1-5; D not certain. The CDR3 loop spans 13 amino acids. Germline V CDR1 and CDR2: GTSNPN, SVGIG (reference sequence). Trimming removed 2 bases from V and 3 bases from J, with 8 bases in between. The DNA for the CDR3 is TGTGCCTGGAGTATCGATAACAATCAGCCCCAGCATTTT. Encoded protein: CAWSIDNNQPQHF.

The rearrangement uses TRBV5-6 and TRBJ1-6, with unresolved D. The CDR3 is made up of 13 amino acids. Germline CDR1 and CDR2: SGHDT and YYEEEE. Trimming stripped 6 bases from V and 6 bases from J, with 10 bases between. CDR3 loop: CASNFKGNSPLHF. The CDR3 bases are TGTGCCAGCAACTTTAAGGGTAATTCACCCCTCCACTTT.

The V and J genes are TRBV29-1 and TRBJ1-1, with D perhaps TRBD1 (5 bases). Looked up from germline, CDR1 is SQVTM and CDR2 is ANQGSEA. The CDR3 sequence is 13 residues long. The V end was cut by 4 bases, the J end by 1 base, with 10 bases between. The CDR3 loop is CSVVWGPNTEAFF. The DNA for the CDR3 is TGCAGCGTTGTTTGGGGCCCGAACACTGAAGCTTTCTTT.

The V call is TRBV19, the J call TRBJ1-5; D unclear. Germline-derived CDR1 and CDR2 are LNHDA and SQIVND (reference sequence). Trimming removed 4 bases from V and 8 bases from J, with 12 bases in between. This CDR3 is built from 13 residues. This CDR3 reads CASSSQVHKPQHF. The CDR3 DNA reads as TGTGCCAGTAGTAGCCAGGTCCATAAGCCCCAGCATTTT. The full variable domain, its missing parts supplied by reference TRBV19 and TRBJ1-5, is DGGITQSPKYLFRKEGQNVTLSCEQNLNHDAMYWYRQDPGQGLRLIYYSQIVNDFQKGDIAEGYSVSREKKESFPLTVTSAQKNPTAFYLCASSSQVHKPQHFGDGTRLSIL.

The chain has TRBV5-4 and TRBJ2-1, with D perhaps matching TRBD2 (6 bases). Germline CDR1 is SGHNT and CDR2 is YYREEE (reference sequence). Trimming stripped 0 bases from V and 6 bases from J, with 13 bases between. This CDR3 region has 15 residues. CDR3 sequence (DNA): TGTGCCAGCAGCTTGGCGGGGGTTGGTGGCAATGAGCAGTTCTTC. It is translated as CASSLAGVGGNEQFF.

The chain recombines TRBV30 with TRBJ1-4; the D is unclear. V lost 1 base and J 1 base, leaving 7 bases between the germline ends. This CDR3 is built from 14 residues. Per germline, CDR1 GTSNPN and CDR2 SVGIG (reference sequence). CDR3 amino acids: CAWSGRETNEKLFF. The DNA of the CDR3 is TGTGCCTGGAGTGGAAGGGAAACTAATGAAAAACTGTTTTTT.

This rearrangement joins TRBV4-1 to TRBJ1-4; D gene unclear. V lost 6 bases to trimming and J lost 6 bases, with 17 bases between them. This CDR3 spans 15 amino acids. Per the germline V gene, CDR1 is MGHRA and CDR2 is YSYEKL. The CDR3 loop reads CASRTSPGFDEKLFF. CDR3 sequence (DNA): TGCGCCAGCAGAACTTCTCCGGGTTTTGATGAAAAACTGTTTTTT.

This chain uses TRBV11-3 with TRBJ1-1; weak D call: TRBD1 (6 bases). Germline assignment: CDR1 SGHNT and CDR2 YENEEA. Trimming removed 7 bases at V and 7 bases at J, with 16 bases between. This CDR3 is 13 amino acids long. This CDR3 is CASNPSGAVEAFF. CDR3 nucleotide sequence: TGTGCCAGCAACCCGTCGGGGGCTGTTGAAGCTTTCTTT.

The chain carries TRBV19 and TRBJ2-7; D possibly uses TRBD1 or TRBD2 (5 bases each). CDR3 length: 14 residues. CDR1 is LNHDA and CDR2 is SQIVND in the germline V gene (reference sequence). V dropped 3 bases and J dropped 3 bases, with 12 bases sitting between them. The DNA of the CDR3 is TGTGCCAGTAGTATCTCTGGGGGATACTACGAGCAGTACTTC. This codes for CASSISGGYYEQYF.

The rearrangement links TRBV29-1 to TRBJ2-1; D ambiguous. CDR1 and CDR2 from the germline V gene are SQVTM and ANQGSEA. Deletions cut 7 bases from V and 0 bases from J, with 13 bases between. This CDR3 is 14 amino acids long. The CDR3: CSGALTSSYNEQFF. The CDR3 DNA reads as TGCAGCGGCGCGCTCACCTCCTCCTACAATGAGCAGTTCTTC.

This clone was observed a few times. The chain links TRBV4-2 to TRBJ2-3; D is uncertain. Germline V gene lookup returns CDR1 LGHNA and CDR2 YNFKEQ. V dropped 0 bases and J dropped 6 bases, with 10 bases sitting between them. This CDR3 comprises 14 residues. CDR3 amino acids: CASSQDSWTDTQYF. For the CDR3, the DNA is TGTGCCAGCAGCCAAGATTCTTGGACCGATACGCAGTATTTT.

CDR3 region: CASSSAGGDTEAFF. In nucleotides, the CDR3 is TGTGCCAGCAGCTCTGCGGGGGGAGACACTGAAGCTTTCTTT. This chain connects TRBV7-9 to TRBJ1-1; D may be TRBD1 (5 bases). Germline CDR1 and CDR2: SEHNR and FQNEAQ (reference sequence). The CDR3 runs to 14 residues. V gave up 4 bases and J gave up 3 bases, with 12 bases separating them.

The chain carries TRBV27 and TRBJ1-1; unclear D gene. The germline V and J ends were trimmed by 3 bases and 8 bases, with 19 bases remaining between them. The V gene's germline CDR1 is MNHEY and CDR2 SMNVEV (reference sequence). The CDR3 sequence is 15 residues long. CDR3 protein: CASSLNGVLVGEAFF. CDR3 DNA sequence: TGTGCCAGCAGTTTGAATGGGGTTTTAGTGGGGGAAGCTTTCTTT.